This TCR beta chain was sequenced in a study of early T cells in non-severe SARS-CoV-2 infection. The overall study: Sequencing used unsorted whole-blood bulk RNA, so chains lack pairing.

This clonotype was observed a few times. Its antigen is as yet unknown. The CDR3 loop spans 17 amino acids. Trimming cost V 4 bases and J 3 bases, with 16 bases left between them. The germline CDR1 and CDR2 sequences are LNHDA and SQIVND (reference sequence). Whole-study results and caveats: In VDJdb matching, anti-spike CD8 responses were favored while private and CD4 specificities went missing.

Individual cDNA molecules were tagged with unique molecular identifiers, the study reported. TCRdb processed the 5' RACE reads anew with MiXCR; each CDR3 protein has one entry. The data hold 80,000 to 95,000 distinct CDR3 sequences, with approximately 17% observed a single time. This TCR came from an adult who was a healthcare worker with PCR-confirmed SARS-CoV-2 infection or an uninfected control (not recorded which). The V gene is TRBV19, the J gene TRBJ2-6; D not resolved. The source was whole blood, collected at baseline. Here the CDR3 DNA reads TGTGCCAGTAGTAGTAACCAGAACCTCTTTGGGGCCAACGTCCTGACTTTC. Translation gives CASSSNQNLFGANVLTF. The full variable domain, in which reference TRBV19 and TRBJ2-6 provide the parts outside the CDR3, is DGGITQSPKYLFRKEGQNVTLSCEQNLNHDAMYWYRQDPGQGLRLIYYSQIVNDFQKGDIAEGYSVSREKKESFPLTVTSAQKNPTAFYLCASSSNQNLFGANVLTFGAGSRLTVL.